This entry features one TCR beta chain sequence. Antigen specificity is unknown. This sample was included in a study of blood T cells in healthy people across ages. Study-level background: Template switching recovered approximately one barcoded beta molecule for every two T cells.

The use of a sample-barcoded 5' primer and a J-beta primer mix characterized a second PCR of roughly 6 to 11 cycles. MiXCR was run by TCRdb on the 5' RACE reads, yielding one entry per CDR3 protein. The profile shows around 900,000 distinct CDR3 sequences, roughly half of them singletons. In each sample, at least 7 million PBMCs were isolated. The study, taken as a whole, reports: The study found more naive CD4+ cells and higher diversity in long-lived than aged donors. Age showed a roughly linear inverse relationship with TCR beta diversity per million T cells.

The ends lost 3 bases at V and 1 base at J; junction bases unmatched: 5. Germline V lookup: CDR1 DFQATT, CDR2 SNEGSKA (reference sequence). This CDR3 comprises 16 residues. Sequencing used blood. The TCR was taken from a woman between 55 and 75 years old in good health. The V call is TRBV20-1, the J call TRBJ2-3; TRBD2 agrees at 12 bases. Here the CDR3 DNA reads TGCAGTGCTAGGAAACTAGCGGGGGGTGGCACAGATACGCAGTATTTT. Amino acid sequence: CSARKLAGGGTDTQYF.